This TCR beta chain was captured in a study of technical replicates of blood from a handful of donors. CDR1 MNHEY and CDR2 SVGAGI come from the germline V gene. This CDR3 spans 16 amino acids. Trimming shortened V by 4 bases and J by 7 bases, and 22 bases separated the two germline ends. Libraries were prepared by immunoSEQ multiplex PCR; TCRdb keeps only in-frame clonotypes and omits some of them. The sample holds around 77,000 clones, more than 90% seen once. The TCR comes from a human donor in good health. Source material: T cells isolated from PBMCs. The J gene is TRBJ2-5, the V gene TRBV6-5, with TRBD2 as a possible D gene (5 bases). The CDR3: CASSSELPSEGGTQYF. In nucleotides, the CDR3 is TGTGCCAGCAGTTCCGAACTCCCCTCAGAAGGAGGGACCCAGTACTTC.